The rows below give T cell receptor beta chains drawn from one sample of a study of human T cells and chemical hapten exposure. Using its own MiXCR run on the RACE reads, TCRdb lists one record per CDR3 protein. The table shows 100,000 to 150,000 distinct CDR3 sequences, with around an eighth occurring only once. The sample here was whole blood, taken in connection with sensitization to the hapten diphenylcyclopropenone (DPC). The receptors were gathered from a woman between 18 and 30 years old with alopecia areata. Some clones in this sample may be carry-over from other donors' samples. CDR3s include the opening cysteine and the closing phenylalanine or tryptophan. The D gene is left open where the match is weak. Rows give clone size only sometimes, using once, few, many, or a class for an expanded clone.

V gene	J gene	CDR3 length	clone size	D gene	CDR3 DNA	CDR3 protein
TRBV9	TRBJ1-6	15	few	.	TGTGCCAGCAGCATCAGGGGCCAGGGGAGCTCACCCCTCCACTTT	CASSIRGQGSSPLHF
TRBV6-2/TRBV6-3	TRBJ2-5	16	few	.	TGTGCCAGCAGTAAATCGGGGACCGCCGAGAAGGAGACCCAGTACTTC	CASSKSGTAEKETQYF
TRBV11-2	TRBJ2-7	15	few	TRBD1	TGTGCCAGCAGCCCTCTGGGACAGGCGATCTACGAGCAGTACTTC	CASSPLGQAIYEQYF
TRBV20-1	TRBJ2-7	12	few	TRBD1	TGCAGTGCCAAGGGACAGTATGTGGAGCAGTACTTC	CSAKGQYVEQYF
TRBV7-9	TRBJ2-2	16	.	TRBD1	TGTGCCAGCAGCCCTAGACAGGGAAAGAACACCGGGGAGCTGTTTTTT	CASSPRQGKNTGELFF
TRBV27	TRBJ2-7	14	.	.	TGTGCCAGCAGTTTACGAGGCAGAGCGGGCGAGCAGTACTTC	CASSLRGRAGEQYF
TRBV3-1	TRBJ1-1	14	few	.	TGTGCCAGCAGCCAAGACCGACAGATTTTTGAAGCTTTCTTT	CASSQDRQIFEAFF
TRBV7-9	TRBJ2-3	17	.	TRBD2	TGTGCCAGCAGCTTAGGGACTAGCGGCTCTCGCACAGATACGCAGTATTTT	CASSLGTSGSRTDTQYF
TRBV3-1	TRBJ1-1	13	few	.	TGTGCCAGCAGCCAGGAATTGAACACTGAAGCTTTCTTT	CASSQELNTEAFF
TRBV6-5	TRBJ2-2	14	many	TRBD1	TGTGCCAGCAGAAGACAGGGACCCCCCGGGGAGCTGTTTTTT	CASRRQGPPGELFF
TRBV19	TRBJ2-3	16	.	TRBD2	TGTGCCAGTAGTATAGTACTAGCGGTCAGCACAGATACGCAGTATTTT	CASSIVLAVSTDTQYF
TRBV4-1	TRBJ2-1	16	few	.	TGCGCCAGCAGCCAAGATCGTAGCCTAGCTGGCAATGAGCAGTTCTTC	CASSQDRSLAGNEQFF
TRBV11-2	TRBJ2-5	14	few	TRBD1	TGTGCCAGCAGCGCGACAGGGACGGGAGAGACCCAGTACTTC	CASSATGTGETQYF
TRBV10-3	TRBJ1-1	15	few	TRBD1	TGTGCCATCAGTCCGCGGACAGGGGGCAACACTGAAGCTTTCTTT	CAISPRTGGNTEAFF
TRBV11-3	TRBJ2-3	15	few	TRBD2	TGTGCCAGCAGCTCCCAGCGGGGGGGCCCAGATACGCAGTATTTT	CASSSQRGGPDTQYF
TRBV6-5	TRBJ2-7	14	.	.	TGTGCCAGCAGTTACCGAGAGGGGCCCCACGAGCAGTACTTC	CASSYREGPHEQYF